This T cell receptor beta chain was retrieved from a study of shared clonotypes between healthy human individuals. Study-wide background: Participating donors consisted of two women and a few men aged 18 to 49. CD8 memory received one plate per donor, CD8 naive two, CD4 memory three and CD4 naive three.

Only in-frame clones appear in the TCRdb table, and some are missing; sequencing was by immunoSEQ multiplex PCR. The sample lists more than 1 million clones; around three quarters were seen once. Worth noting for this clone: Its antigen is undetermined.

Per germline, CDR1 SGHTA and CDR2 FQGTGA. The CDR3 is 14 residues long. The V and J ends lost 4 bases and 1 base respectively, with 9 bases between them. Whole-study results and caveats: Naive CD4 clonotypes overlapped across a handful of donors at around 4.8%. The authors expected sequencing depth to affect clonotype sharing among donors.

This sequence was found in a man between 18 and 29 years old in good health. Some clones in this sample may be carry-over from other donors' samples. The rearrangement joins TRBV7-3 to TRBJ2-3; D might be TRBD2 (5 bases). Source material: memory CD4+ T cells from PBMCs. Subset in this sample: CD45RA-negative fraction. The CDR3: CASSSAGGTDTQYF. The CDR3 bases are TGTGCCAGCAGCTCGGCGGGCGGCACAGATACGCAGTATTTT.